The 21 T cell receptor beta chains below come from one sample, sequenced in a study of cytomegalovirus exposure and HLA in healthy donors (TCRdb year 2017). Library preparation was by the immunoSEQ multiplex PCR assay. The multiplex PCR relied on a mix of 60 forward primers for TCR Vbeta segments and 13 reverse primers for TCR Jbeta segments. What TCRdb holds here is the immuneACCESS table cut down to in-frame rearrangements. Part of the clones is not present; checked against another copy, under half of the missing clones reflect an unresolved V gene, and the others are unexplained. Here the sample has roughly 200,000 clones; around three quarters occur a single time. Around 4.3% of the sample is taken by the ten largest. The sequenced material came from PBMCs. All receptors come from a woman in her thirties in good health and CMV-seropositive.

The chain uses TRBV7-9 and TRBJ2-1; D is perhaps TRBD2 (5 bases). Trimming cost V 0 bases and J 2 bases, with 11 bases left between them. The CDR3 loop spans 16 amino acids. Germline V gives CDR1 SEHNR, CDR2 FQNEAQ (reference sequence). The CDR3 DNA reads as TGTGCCAGCAGCTTAGCGGAGGATACTGCCTACAATGAGCAGTTCTTC. Protein sequence: CASSLAEDTAYNEQFF.

V and J are TRBV2 and TRBJ2-5; TRBD1 matches at 9 bases. The J call is doubtful: the DNA matches TRBJ2-7 better. This CDR3 is 13 amino acids long. Germline CDR1 SNHLY, CDR2 FYNNEI. CDR3 nucleotides: TGTGCCACAGGGACAGGGAAGATTTACGAGCAGTACTTC. It encodes CATGTGKIYEQYF.

The chain combines TRBV6-1 with TRBJ1-5; 10 bases match TRBD1. The CDR3 length is 14 residues. Germline CDR1 reads MNHNS; CDR2 reads SASEGT. J lost 7 bases, V lost 6 bases, and 6 bases had no gene match. The CDR3 sequence is CASRETGGWQPQHF. The CDR3 bases are TGTGCCAGCAGAGAGACAGGGGGCTGGCAGCCCCAGCATTTT.

J is TRBJ2-7 and V is TRBV14; a possible D gene is TRBD1 (6 bases). CDR3 size: 15 residues. The germline CDR1 and CDR2 sequences are SGHDN and FVKESK. V lost 4 bases and J 4 bases, leaving 17 bases between the germline ends. Here the CDR3 reads CASSRNPGRGYEQYF. The DNA of the CDR3 is TGTGCCAGCAGCCGCAATCCGGGCAGGGGATACGAGCAGTACTTC. Based on the CDR3 plus reference TRBV14 and TRBJ2-7, the full variable domain is EAGVTQFPSHSVIEKGQTVTLRCDPISGHDNLYWYRRVMGKEIKFLLHFVKESKQDESGMPNNRFLAERTGGTYSTLKVQPAELEDSGVYFCASSRNPGRGYEQYFGPGTRLTVT.

This chain uses TRBV2 with TRBJ1-5; weak D call: TRBD1 (5 bases). Germline loops: CDR1 SNHLY, CDR2 FYNNEI. V lost 3 bases to trimming and J lost 7 bases, with 10 bases between them. CDR3 length: 13 residues. The CDR3 loop reads CASSEGGRQPQHF. In nucleotides, the CDR3 is TGTGCCAGCAGTGAGGGGGGTCGACAGCCCCAGCATTTT.

The V call is TRBV4-1, the J call TRBJ2-7, with TRBD1 matching over 8 bases. The J segment lost 6 bases and the V segment lost 4 bases, leaving 5 bases of the junction unmatched. The germline gives CDR1 MGHRA, CDR2 YSYEKL. The CDR3 is 13 residues long. CDR3 region: CASSRPGTGEQYF. The CDR3 DNA reads TGCGCCAGCAGCCGTCCCGGGACAGGCGAGCAGTACTTC.

The gene calls are TRBV2 and TRBJ2-5; 8 bases map to TRBD1. Germline CDR1 SNHLY, CDR2 FYNNEI. CDR3 length: 17 residues. V shed 7 bases, J shed 5 bases, and the junction held 18 bases outside the gene matches. Written as DNA, the CDR3 is TGTGCCAGCAAACCCGGATTGGCAGGGGGCGCTTCGGAGACCCAGTACTTC. Protein product: CASKPGLAGGASETQYF.

The DNA for the CDR3 is TGTGCCAGCAGTTACTCGGTTGAGTTAGATGAGCAGTTCTTC. Its protein product is CASSYSVELDEQFF. The chain uses TRBV6-5 and TRBJ2-1; no clear D gene. The CDR3 totals 14 residues. Trimming took 0 bases from V and 8 from J, leaving 11 bases between them. CDR1 is MNHEY and CDR2 is SVGAGI in the germline V gene.

The chain carries TRBV10-2 and TRBJ1-1; D is unresolved. Germline V gene data show CDR1 as WSHSY and CDR2 as SAAADI. The CDR3 is 14 residues long. Trimming took 3 bases from V and 3 from J, leaving 11 bases between them. The CDR3 protein is CASSEAGYYTEAFF. The CDR3, as DNA: TGCGCCAGCAGTGAAGCAGGTTACTACACTGAAGCTTTCTTT.

The rearrangement joins TRBV21-1 to TRBJ2-1; the D segment call TRBD1 is taken from the table without a DNA check. TRBV21-1 is flagged as a pseudogene. The CDR3 covers 19 residues. The CDR3 sequence is CASSNQQDEGRGELNEQFF. CDR3 DNA: TGTGCCAGCAGCAACCAACAAGACGAGGGCAGGGGAGAGTTGAATGAGCAGTTCTTC.

The gene calls are TRBV11-3 and TRBJ2-1; perhaps TRBD2 as D (6 bases). In germline, CDR1 is SGHNT, CDR2 YENEEA. CDR3 length: 13 residues. Trimming took 4 bases from V and 8 from J, leaving 12 bases between them. The CDR3 DNA follows: TGTGCCAGCAGCTCGCGACTAGAATATGAGCAGTTCTTC. This encodes CASSSRLEYEQFF.

In this sample, this clone turned up a few times. The V gene is TRBV11-2, the J gene TRBJ1-2; 8 bases agree with TRBD1. CDR1 and CDR2 from the germline V gene are SGHAT and FQNNGV. V shed 1 base, J shed 8 bases, and the junction held 9 bases outside the gene matches. The CDR3 has 15 residues. Here the CDR3 DNA reads TGTGCCAGCAGCTTAGTTGACAGGGGCGCCCAAGGCTACACCTTC. It is translated as CASSLVDRGAQGYTF.

The J gene is TRBJ2-3, the V gene TRBV6-6; 7 nucleotides agree with TRBD1. Germline V gene lookup returns CDR1 MNHNY and CDR2 SVGAGI (reference sequence). The CDR3 length is 15 residues. The trim removed 4 bases at V and 5 bases at J, leaving 9 bases unmatched. CDR3 coding DNA: TGTGCCAGCAGTTCCCAGGACAGGATGAGAGATACGCAGTATTTT. It yields the protein CASSSQDRMRDTQYF.

The chain joins TRBV5-6 to TRBJ1-5; D may be TRBD1 (6 bases). This CDR3 is 15 amino acids long. The V gene's germline CDR1 is SGHDT and CDR2 YYEEEE. Trimming took 1 base from V and 6 from J, leaving 14 bases between them. Here the CDR3 DNA reads TGTGCCAGCAGCTTGTATGGCAGGGGCGGTCAGCCCCAGCATTTT. It yields the protein CASSLYGRGGQPQHF.

This chain uses TRBV5-1 with TRBJ2-1; 8 bases map to TRBD2. V lost 1 base to trimming and J lost 3 bases; unmatched junction nucleotides: 15. The germline CDR1 and CDR2 sequences are SGHRS and YFSETQ. The CDR3 has 19 amino acids. CDR3 region: CASSLTPSGGRGLYNEQFF. The CDR3 region has the DNA TGCGCCAGCAGCTTGACTCCTTCGGGGGGGCGGGGGCTCTACAATGAGCAGTTCTTC. Together with reference TRBV5-1 and TRBJ2-1, the CDR3 gives the full variable domain: KAGVTQTPRYLIKTRGQQVTLSCSPISGHRSVSWYQQTPGQGLQFLFEYFSETQRNKGNFPGRFSGRQFSNSRSEMNVSTLELGDSALYLCASSLTPSGGRGLYNEQFFGPGTRLTVL.

This clone came up a few times. This chain uses TRBV19 with TRBJ2-1, with 9 bases that match TRBD1. Losses at the gene ends were 3 bases for V and 1 base for J; bases not matched to a gene: 4. This CDR3 has 16 residues. Germline V gene sequence: CDR1 LNHDA, CDR2 SQIVND (reference sequence). CDR3 coding DNA: TGTGCCAGTAGTATGGCCGGGACAGGGTCCTACAATGAGCAGTTCTTC. It yields the protein CASSMAGTGSYNEQFF.

J is TRBJ1-1 and V is TRBV9, with D possibly matching TRBD1 (5 bases). From germline, CDR1 is SGDLS and CDR2 YYNGEE. With 5 bases removed from V and 1 base from J, the gap between germline ends came to 15 bases. CDR3 length equals 15 residues. The CDR3 reads CASRDHRRGNTEAFF. CDR3 DNA sequence: TGTGCCAGCAGGGATCACAGGCGGGGGAACACTGAAGCTTTCTTT.

The V call is TRBV9, the J call TRBJ1-3, with D unclear. Germline V gene sequence: CDR1 SGDLS, CDR2 YYNGEE. The CDR3 is made up of 15 amino acids. V dropped 2 bases and J dropped 0 bases, with 9 bases sitting between them. DNA of the CDR3: TGTGCCAGCAGCGTTGAGAACCTCTCTGGAAACACCATATATTTT. It translates to CASSVENLSGNTIYF.

The V gene is TRBV5-4, the J gene TRBJ2-5; D is perhaps TRBD1 (7 bases). Germline CDR1 is SGHNT and CDR2 is YYREEE (reference sequence). V lost 3 bases and J lost 0, with 15 bases in between. The CDR3 length is 16 residues. In nucleotides, the CDR3 is TGTGCCAGCAGCTCCCAGGGGGGTAGGGACCAAGAGACCCAGTACTTC. Translation gives CASSSQGGRDQETQYF.

J is TRBJ2-1 and V is TRBV27, with D possibly being TRBD2 (6 bases). Germline V gene data show CDR1 as MNHEY and CDR2 as SMNVEV (reference sequence). Between the trimmed V and J ends, which lost 7 bases and 6 bases, there was a span of 19 bases. The CDR3 spans 15 residues. The CDR3 protein is CASTLGGVWGNEQFF. The CDR3 bases are TGTGCCAGCACCTTAGGAGGGGTATGGGGCAATGAGCAGTTCTTC.

The V gene is TRBV11-2, the J gene TRBJ1-2; perhaps TRBD1 as D (5 bases). V was clipped by 7 bases and J by 8 bases, with 11 bases between them. The germline gives CDR1 SGHAT, CDR2 FQNNGV. This CDR3 has 11 amino acids. The chain's CDR3 is CASTDQGGYTF. CDR3 nucleotide sequence: TGTGCCAGCACCGATCAGGGAGGCTACACCTTC.